The 28 T cell receptor beta chains given below trace back to one sample, sequenced in a study of cytomegalovirus exposure and HLA in healthy donors. The PCR made use of 60 Vbeta and 13 Jbeta primers. The repertoire was sequenced with immunoSEQ multiplex PCR; TCRdb's copy has only in-frame clones and lacks some. Altogether roughly 100,000 clones are present, about 62% being singletons, with the ten largest covering around 4.8%. The sequenced material came from PBMCs. These receptors were collected from a human donor in good health.

The chain carries TRBV6-1 and TRBJ1-2; no reliable D call. In germline, CDR1 is MNHNS, CDR2 SASEGT. The CDR3 extends over 12 amino acids. Trimming cost V 7 bases and J 8 bases, with 14 bases left between them. CDR3 bases: TGTGCCAGCATAAGATCCGGGGTGGGCTACACCTTC. Translating it yields CASIRSGVGYTF.

The V call is TRBV30, the J call TRBJ1-1, with 8 nucleotides matching TRBD1. The length of the CDR3 is 16 residues. V lost 1 base, J lost 0 bases, and 7 bases stayed unmatched. CDR1 and CDR2 from the germline V gene are GTSNPN and SVGIG (reference sequence). In DNA form, the CDR3 reads TGTGCCTGGAGTGCTGGGGACAGGACTTTGAACACTGAAGCTTTCTTT. As protein: CAWSAGDRTLNTEAFF.

A single count supports this clone. This chain links TRBV5-1 with TRBJ1-3; weak D call: TRBD1 (6 bases). Germline V gene lookup returns CDR1 SGHRS and CDR2 YFSETQ. This CDR3 has 16 amino acids. Trimming took 4 bases from V and 8 from J, leaving 22 bases between them. The CDR3 region is CASSPNLQGSGDTIYF. For the CDR3, the DNA is TGCGCCAGCAGCCCTAATTTACAGGGTTCTGGGGACACCATATATTTT.

The gene calls are TRBV2 and TRBJ2-5, with 11 bases aligning to TRBD1. CDR1 is SNHLY and CDR2 is FYNNEI in the germline V gene. Germline trimming cut 4 bases from V and 5 bases from J; bases unmatched to any gene: 3. The CDR3 sequence is 14 residues long. The CDR3 here is CASSGDRGWETQYF. The CDR3 DNA reads as TGTGCCAGCAGTGGGGACAGGGGGTGGGAGACCCAGTACTTC.

The J gene is TRBJ1-4, the V gene TRBV4-1; possibly TRBD1 for D (5 bases). Looked up from germline, CDR1 is MGHRA and CDR2 is YSYEKL. V was clipped by 3 bases and J by 8 bases, with 10 bases between them. The CDR3 contains 13 residues. The CDR3 loop is CASSQRRGEKLFF. The CDR3 DNA is TGCGCCAGCAGCCAGAGGCGGGGCGAAAAACTGTTTTTT.

The gene calls are TRBV7-9 and TRBJ2-7; TRBD1 matches 9 bases. Per germline, CDR1 SEHNR and CDR2 FQNEAQ (reference sequence). Trimming cost V 5 bases and J 2 bases; bases outside gene matches: 13. The CDR3 covers 17 residues. The CDR3 DNA is TGTGCCAGCAGCGGGCAAACCAAGGACAGGGGAGCCTACGAGCAGTACTTC. Translating gives CASSGQTKDRGAYEQYF.

The gene calls are TRBV28 and TRBJ1-1; 7 bases are shared with TRBD1. The CDR3 contains 16 residues. CDR1 MDHEN and CDR2 SYDVKM come from the germline V gene. The V and J ends lost 3 bases and 6 bases, in that order; junction bases with no gene match: 13. This CDR3 is CASSLDPVEGAPEAFF. The CDR3 DNA follows: TGTGCCAGCAGTTTGGACCCTGTGGAGGGGGCTCCTGAAGCTTTCTTT.

J is TRBJ2-3 and V is TRBV7-8; TRBD2 is a possible D gene (5 bases). The CDR3 is 14 amino acids. The V end was cut by 3 bases, the J end by 2 bases, with 9 bases between. Per the germline V gene, CDR1 is SGHVS and CDR2 is FQNEAQ. The CDR3 DNA follows: TGTGCCAGCAGCTTGGTCGGGGACACAGATACGCAGTATTTT. The encoded protein is CASSLVGDTDTQYF. The complete variable domain, with remaining parts taken from reference TRBV7-8 and TRBJ2-3, reads GAGVSQSPRYKVAKRGQDVALRCDPISGHVSLFWYQQALGQGPEFLTYFQNEAQLDKSGLPSDRFFAERPEGSVSTLKIQRTQQEDSAVYLCASSLVGDTDTQYFGPGTRLTVL.

V and J are TRBV27 and TRBJ1-1, with no clear D. The CDR3 is made up of 16 amino acids. Germline assignment: CDR1 MNHEY and CDR2 SMNVEV (reference sequence). Trimming took 0 bases from V and 0 from J, leaving 11 bases between them. For the CDR3, the DNA is TGTGCCAGCAGTTTATCTATCGAGCGGATGAACACTGAAGCTTTCTTT. It codes for CASSLSIERMNTEAFF.

This clone has a handful of counts. V usage is TRBV6-1 and J usage is TRBJ1-2; TRBD1 matches at 8 bases. With V trimmed by 3 bases and J by 4 bases, 7 bases remained unmatched. The CDR3 is 15 amino acids. CDR1 is MNHNS, CDR2 SASEGT, per germline. The CDR3 here is CASSDDRGVGYGYTF. The CDR3 DNA sequence: TGTGCCAGCAGTGACGACAGGGGTGTAGGCTATGGCTACACCTTC.

There are a few counts of this clone. Additional DNA sequences in this sample encode the identical CDR3. The rearrangement joins TRBV29-1 to TRBJ1-1; D gene uncertain. The V end lost 6 bases, the J end lost 2 bases, and 7 bases lay between the germline ends. Per germline, CDR1 SQVTM and CDR2 ANQGSEA. CDR3 length: 11 amino acids. In DNA form, the CDR3 reads TGCAGCGTCTTACTAAACACTGAAGCTTTCTTT. It yields the protein CSVLLNTEAFF.

The chain employs TRBV5-1 and TRBJ1-1; D is possibly TRBD1 (5 bases). Germline V gives CDR1 SGHRS, CDR2 YFSETQ. The CDR3 extends over 14 amino acids. The V end was cut by 4 bases, the J end by 1 base, with 11 bases between. The CDR3 nucleotides are TGCGCCAGCAGCGGCCAGACAGCGAACACTGAAGCTTTCTTT. Protein product: CASSGQTANTEAFF.

The V and J genes are TRBV5-1 and TRBJ2-5, with 8 bases identical to TRBD2. Germline CDR1 SGHRS, CDR2 YFSETQ. There are 12 residues in the CDR3. V lost 5 bases to trimming and J lost 5 bases; unmatched junction nucleotides: 2. CDR3 bases: TGCGCCAGCAGTGGACTAGCTGAGACCCAGTACTTC. Protein: CASSGLAETQYF.

This clone came up once. This chain links TRBV7-9 with TRBJ2-1; a possible D gene is TRBD1 (5 bases). V was trimmed by 2 bases and J by 3 bases, leaving 8 bases between them. The germline CDR1 and CDR2 sequences are SEHNR and FQNEAQ (reference sequence). The CDR3 spans 14 residues. The DNA of the CDR3 is TGTGCCAGCAGCTTACAAGGGGTCTACAATGAGCAGTTCTTC. It codes for CASSLQGVYNEQFF.

The CDR3 region is CASRGGQPNYNSPLHF. The DNA for the CDR3 is TGTGCCAGCCGGGGGGGACAGCCGAATTATAATTCACCCCTCCACTTT. V usage is TRBV28 and J usage is TRBJ1-6; TRBD1 matches at 7 bases. This CDR3 is built from 16 residues. Germline V gene sequence: CDR1 MDHEN, CDR2 SYDVKM. Germline trimming cut 8 bases from V and 4 bases from J; bases unmatched to any gene: 11. The full variable domain, with the rest looked up from reference TRBV28 and TRBJ1-6, is DVKVTQSSRYLVKRTGEKVFLECVQDMDHENMFWYRQDPGLGLRLIYFSYDVKMKEKGDIPEGYSVSREKKERFSLILESASTNQTSMYLCASRGGQPNYNSPLHFGNGTRLTVT.

The chain uses TRBV27 and TRBJ2-2; D possibly corresponds to TRBD1 (5 bases). CDR3 length equals 16 residues. Trimming removed 8 bases from V and 2 bases from J, with 18 bases in between. CDR1 is MNHEY and CDR2 is SMNVEV in the germline V gene (reference sequence). The CDR3 bases are TGTGCCAGCTACGGGTTGAGGACATCCAACACCGGGGAGCTGTTTTTT. The encoded protein is CASYGLRTSNTGELFF.

This clone was recorded a few times. This chain connects TRBV10-3 to TRBJ2-5; D perhaps matches TRBD1 (5 bases). The CDR3 spans 12 residues. Per the germline V gene, CDR1 is ENHRY and CDR2 is SYGVKD. V was clipped by 3 bases and J by 3 bases, with 5 bases between them. The CDR3 is CAISDREETQYF. CDR3 DNA sequence: TGTGCCATCAGTGACAGGGAAGAGACCCAGTACTTC.

This clone was observed a few times. The rearrangement uses TRBV5-1 and TRBJ2-3; D is undetermined. The CDR3 loop spans 15 amino acids. Germline lookup yields CDR1 SGHRS and CDR2 YFSETQ. The V and J ends lost 0 bases and 1 base respectively, with 9 bases between them. CDR3 bases: TGCGCCAGCAGCTTGGTTGAGGCCCGCACAGATACGCAGTATTTT. Translating it yields CASSLVEARTDTQYF.

The V and J genes are TRBV6-6 and TRBJ2-6, with D possibly matching TRBD1 (6 bases). Trimming left V 5 bases short and J 2 bases short, with 10 bases between. Germline CDR1 and CDR2: MNHNY and SVGAGI (reference sequence). The CDR3 has 15 amino acids. This CDR3 reads CASSSEGAGANVLTF. The CDR3 nucleotides read TGTGCCAGCAGTAGCGAGGGGGCTGGGGCCAACGTCCTGACTTTC.

The chain links TRBV7-9 to TRBJ2-7; weak D call: TRBD1 (5 bases). Trimming took off 5 bases at V and 4 bases at J, with 18 bases between the two ends. Germline CDR1 reads SEHNR; CDR2 reads FQNEAQ (reference sequence). This CDR3 contains 15 residues. The CDR3: CASSQGLLQAYEQYF. CDR3 DNA: TGTGCCAGCAGCCAGGGCCTTCTACAGGCGTACGAGCAGTACTTC.

The chain employs TRBV7-9 and TRBJ1-1, with TRBD1 matching over 9 bases. Germline assignment: CDR1 SEHNR and CDR2 FQNEAQ (reference sequence). The CDR3 contains 14 residues. J lost 2 bases, V lost 5 bases, and 3 bases had no gene match. CDR3 amino acids: CASSGDRANTEAFF. CDR3 DNA: TGTGCCAGCAGCGGGGACAGGGCCAACACTGAAGCTTTCTTT.

This clone was recorded only once. V usage is TRBV27 and J usage is TRBJ2-6; D gene unclear. The CDR3 sequence is 18 residues long. CDR1 is MNHEY and CDR2 is SMNVEV in the germline V gene (reference sequence). The germline V and J ends were trimmed by 2 bases and 0 bases, with 14 bases remaining between them. The CDR3 loop reads CASSLMAEFSSGANVLTF. In DNA, the CDR3 is TGTGCCAGCAGTTTAATGGCGGAATTTAGCTCTGGGGCCAACGTCCTGACTTTC.

V and J are TRBV30 and TRBJ1-6; 8 nucleotides align to TRBD1. This CDR3 comprises 15 residues. Germline V CDR1 and CDR2: GTSNPN, SVGIG (reference sequence). V dropped 1 base and J dropped 7; count of bases not matched to a gene: 6. In nucleotides, the CDR3 is TGTGCCTGGAGTGAGGACAGGGCCGGGAATTCACCCCTCCACTTT. It yields the protein CAWSEDRAGNSPLHF.

The chain employs TRBV27 and TRBJ2-1; D gene unclear. Germline V gene data show CDR1 as MNHEY and CDR2 as SMNVEV (reference sequence). Trimming took off 3 bases at V and 8 bases at J, with 11 bases between the two ends. CDR3 size: 13 residues. The CDR3, as DNA: TGTGCCAGCAGTTTTCGCCCGTCGGATGAGCAGTTCTTC. Its protein is CASSFRPSDEQFF.

Note on this clone: This sample also contains other DNA sequences that code for the same CDR3. This chain links TRBV4-1 with TRBJ2-5, with D tentatively TRBD1 (6 bases). CDR3 size: 15 residues. CDR1 is MGHRA, CDR2 YSYEKL, per germline. V shed 0 bases and J shed 0 bases, with 8 bases lying between them. CDR3 DNA: TGCGCCAGCAGCCAAGAGAGGGGGAACCAAGAGACCCAGTACTTC. It yields the protein CASSQERGNQETQYF.

This chain links TRBV7-9 with TRBJ2-7; 12 bases map to TRBD2. CDR3 length: 18 amino acids. CDR1 and CDR2 from the germline V gene are SEHNR and FQNEAQ (reference sequence). The V and J ends lost 4 bases and 3 bases, in that order; junction bases with no gene match: 13. The DNA of the CDR3 is TGTGCCAGCAGCTCCGACCGCCCCGCGACTAGCGGGAGCTACGAGCAGTACTTC. Translating it yields CASSSDRPATSGSYEQYF.

The J gene is TRBJ2-2, the V gene TRBV2; 10 bases are shared with TRBD1. This CDR3 spans 13 amino acids. V was pared by 7 bases and J by 6 bases, with 2 bases of the junction left unmatched. Germline values: CDR1 SNHLY, CDR2 FYNNEI. Written as DNA, the CDR3 is TGTGCCAGCAATGGACAGGGGGCCGGGGAGCTGTTTTTT. This gives the protein CASNGQGAGELFF.

V and J are TRBV5-1 and TRBJ1-3; D ambiguous. This CDR3 region has 14 residues. V was clipped by 7 bases and J by 0 bases, with 11 bases between them. Germline V gives CDR1 SGHRS, CDR2 YFSETQ. The CDR3 reads CASGEETSGNTIYF. CDR3 coding DNA: TGCGCCAGCGGGGAGGAAACCTCTGGAAACACCATATATTTT. The full variable domain, completed using reference TRBV5-1 and TRBJ1-3, is KAGVTQTPRYLIKTRGQQVTLSCSPISGHRSVSWYQQTPGQGLQFLFEYFSETQRNKGNFPGRFSGRQFSNSRSEMNVSTLELGDSALYLCASGEETSGNTIYFGEGSWLTVV.